Shown below are 20 T cell receptor beta chains from a single sample sequenced in a study of blood T cell repertoires in COVID-19 (dated by TCRdb to 2020 to 2022). Libraries were prepared through the immunoSEQ multiplex PCR assay. As stored in TCRdb, this immuneACCESS dataset retains in-frame rearrangements with V and J assigned. A fraction of the clones does not appear; measured against another copy, unresolved V genes explain less than half of the discrepancy, and the remainder lacks a known reason. The sample yields under 250,000 clones; around 88% were counted once. Around an eighth of the sample belongs to the ten largest clones. Material for sequencing was peripheral blood. These receptors originate from a man older than 75 with acute or convalescent COVID-19.

V is TRBV7-9 and J is TRBJ1-1, with a weak D call TRBD1 (5 bases). The CDR3 contains 16 residues. The V end was cut by 1 base, the J end by 0 bases, with 12 bases between. Germline-derived CDR1 and CDR2 are SEHNR and FQNEAQ (reference sequence). CDR3 in amino acids: CASSLGPTAMNTEAFF. In DNA form, the CDR3 reads TGTGCCAGCAGCTTAGGTCCGACAGCGATGAACACTGAAGCTTTCTTT.

This rearrangement joins TRBV5-1 to TRBJ2-1; the match to TRBD2 covers 13 bases. The junction had 5 bases not matched to a gene; V was cut back by 7 bases and J by 7 bases. Germline assignment: CDR1 SGHRS and CDR2 YFSETQ. The CDR3 extends over 14 amino acids. Here the CDR3 DNA reads TGCGCCAGCGGACTAGCGGGAGTTATAAATGAGCAGTTCTTC. Encoded protein: CASGLAGVINEQFF.

The sample holds one count of this clone. The V call is TRBV19, the J call TRBJ1-1; D not resolved. Germline V gives CDR1 LNHDA, CDR2 SQIVND (reference sequence). The ends were cut back, 7 bases at V and 2 bases at J, with 11 bases in the middle. There are 13 residues in the CDR3. CDR3 DNA: TGTGCCAGTAACCCGGGTGGAAACACTGAAGCTTTCTTT. This encodes CASNPGGNTEAFF.

DNA for the CDR3: TGCAGCGTTGAGGGGACTAGCGGGAGGTGGACAGATACGCAGTATTTT. Encoded protein: CSVEGTSGRWTDTQYF. The chain joins TRBV29-1 to TRBJ2-3; 15 nucleotides line up with TRBD2. This CDR3 has 16 amino acids. The germline CDR1 and CDR2 sequences are SQVTM and ANQGSEA. V was clipped by 3 bases and J by 3 bases; unmatched bases: 4.

The V gene is TRBV7-6, the J gene TRBJ2-7; 11 bases map to TRBD1. The length of the CDR3 is 15 residues. Trimming took 1 base from V and 5 from J; bases not matched to a gene: 4. The germline CDR1 and CDR2 sequences are SGHVS and FNYEAQ. The CDR3 DNA is TGTGCCAGCAGCTTAGTAGGGACAGGGGGGAACGAGCAGTACTTC. Translating it yields CASSLVGTGGNEQYF. Full variable domain (rest looked up from reference TRBV7-6 and TRBJ2-7): GAGVSQSPRYKVTKRGQDVALRCDPISGHVSLYWYRQALGQGPEFLTYFNYEAQQDKSGLPNDRFSAERPEGSISTLTIQRTEQRDSAMYRCASSLVGTGGNEQYFGPGTRLTVT.

This clone was observed a single time. The CDR3 nucleotides read TGTGCCAGCAGCTTAGATCAGCGGCAGCCCCAGCATTTT. Amino acid sequence: CASSLDQRQPQHF. The chain uses TRBV11-2 and TRBJ1-5, with D hard to call. CDR1 and CDR2 from the germline V gene are SGHAT and FQNNGV. This CDR3 has 13 amino acids. With 0 bases removed from V and 7 bases from J, the gap between germline ends came to 7 bases.

V is TRBV11-2 and J is TRBJ1-6, with D perhaps matching TRBD1 (5 bases). The CDR3 spans 16 residues. Germline V gene lookup returns CDR1 SGHAT and CDR2 FQNNGV. Deletions cut 1 base from V and 13 bases from J, with 20 bases between. The CDR3 here is CASSLGDLSVTIPLHF. The CDR3 DNA sequence: TGTGCCAGCAGCTTAGGGGACTTGAGTGTGACTATCCCCCTCCACTTT.

This sequence joins TRBV7-3 and TRBJ2-1, with D perhaps TRBD1 (6 bases). The V gene's germline CDR1 is SGHTA and CDR2 FQGTGA. The V gene lost 5 bases and the J gene lost 7 bases, with 12 bases spanning the gap. The CDR3 runs 13 residues. The CDR3 region is CASSRTALNEQFF. The CDR3 DNA follows: TGTGCCAGCAGCCGGACAGCCCTTAATGAGCAGTTCTTC.

In this sample, this clone turned up once. The rearrangement uses TRBV9 and TRBJ2-3; D is possibly TRBD2 (5 bases). From germline, CDR1 is SGDLS and CDR2 YYNGEE. V dropped 4 bases and J dropped 6 bases, with 30 bases sitting between them. CDR3 length equals 19 residues. CDR3 bases: TGTGCCAGCAGCCCGCCGCCGACCTCGTTCGAGGGAGCAGTGGATACGCAGTATTTT. It specifies CASSPPPTSFEGAVDTQYF.

This clone was seen once. J is TRBJ1-2 and V is TRBV2, with D tentatively TRBD1 (5 bases). Germline V gives CDR1 SNHLY, CDR2 FYNNEI. This CDR3 contains 15 residues. Trimming took 2 bases from V and 8 from J, leaving 18 bases between them. The CDR3 region is CASSEQGSPLIGYTF. The CDR3 DNA follows: TGTGCCAGCAGTGAACAGGGAAGCCCTCTTATCGGCTACACCTTC.

V is TRBV28 and J is TRBJ2-3; TRBD1 matches at 7 bases. Germline lookup yields CDR1 MDHEN and CDR2 SYDVKM. This CDR3 is built from 14 residues. V lost 7 bases and J lost 7; bases outside the gene matches: 11. CDR3 loop: CASTSADREHTQYF. The CDR3, as DNA: TGTGCCAGCACGAGTGCCGACAGGGAACATACGCAGTATTTT.

This clone appeared a few times. The J gene is TRBJ1-1, the V gene TRBV28; D gene unclear. This CDR3 region has 14 residues. From germline, CDR1 is MDHEN and CDR2 SYDVKM. V gave up 4 bases and J gave up 2 bases, with 11 bases separating them. The chain's CDR3 is CASSSHGRNTEAFF. For the CDR3, the DNA is TGTGCCAGCAGTTCGCATGGGAGAAACACTGAAGCTTTCTTT.

The J gene is TRBJ2-1, the V gene TRBV4-1; D is undetermined. The CDR3 is made up of 15 amino acids. V dropped 3 bases and J dropped 3 bases, with 12 bases sitting between them. Germline-derived CDR1 and CDR2 are MGHRA and YSYEKL. CDR3 amino acids: CASSHGRSFYNEQFF. Written as DNA, the CDR3 is TGCGCCAGCAGCCACGGCCGGAGCTTCTACAATGAGCAGTTCTTC.

This clone is a singleton in its sample. The genes are TRBV18 and TRBJ1-1, with D maybe TRBD1 (5 bases). The V gene lost 3 bases and the J gene lost 3 bases, with 14 bases spanning the gap. CDR1 is KGHSH, CDR2 LQKENI, per germline. CDR3 length equals 15 residues. The CDR3 sequence is CASSPVTGADTEAFF. CDR3 DNA sequence: TGTGCCAGCTCACCGGTAACTGGGGCGGACACTGAAGCTTTCTTT. Combining the CDR3 with reference TRBV18 and TRBJ1-1 gives the whole variable domain NAGVMQNPRHLVRRRGQEARLRCSPMKGHSHVYWYRQLPEEGLKFMVYLQKENIIDESGMPKERFSAEFPKEGPSILRIQQVVRGDSAAYFCASSPVTGADTEAFFGQGTRLTVV.

This chain joins TRBV7-2 and TRBJ1-2; no firm D call. Trimming cost V 0 bases and J 4 bases, with 12 bases left between them. CDR3 size: 15 residues. Germline-derived CDR1 and CDR2 are SGHTA and FQGNSA. The CDR3 sequence is CASSLALAGSYGYTF. CDR3 DNA: TGTGCCAGCAGCTTAGCGCTTGCAGGAAGCTATGGCTACACCTTC.

This chain connects TRBV18 to TRBJ1-3; TRBD1 is a possible D gene (6 bases). CDR1 and CDR2 from the germline V gene are KGHSH and LQKENI. This CDR3 contains 16 residues. Trimming took off 3 bases at V and 4 bases at J, with 16 bases between the two ends. Here the CDR3 reads CASSPTGQIWGNTIYF. DNA for the CDR3: TGTGCCAGCTCACCCACAGGGCAAATTTGGGGAAACACCATATATTTT.

J is TRBJ1-2 and V is TRBV6-5; possible D gene TRBD1, 5 bases. The CDR3 contains 12 residues. CDR1 MNHEY and CDR2 SVGAGI come from the germline V gene. Deletions cut 7 bases from V and 2 bases from J, with 8 bases between. CDR3 amino acids: CASTGGNYGYTF. The CDR3 DNA is TGTGCCAGCACGGGGGGGAACTATGGCTACACCTTC.

This clone was observed a handful of times. The chain is built from TRBV6-5 and TRBJ2-4; D possibly corresponds to TRBD2 (6 bases). The length of the CDR3 is 14 residues. V dropped 6 bases and J dropped 9 bases, with 18 bases sitting between them. The germline V gene encodes CDR1 MNHEY and CDR2 SVGAGI. DNA for the CDR3: TGTGCCAGCAGACGGGGGAGAGGATCATCCATTCAGTACTTC. Translation: CASRRGRGSSIQYF.

This chain links TRBV11-2 with TRBJ2-5; no clear D gene. V lost 5 bases, J lost 3 bases, and 16 bases lay in between. The CDR3 totals 15 residues. Germline lookup yields CDR1 SGHAT and CDR2 FQNNGV. CDR3: CASSPRTSLKETQYF. In DNA form, the CDR3 reads TGTGCCAGCAGCCCCCGAACGTCACTGAAAGAGACCCAGTACTTC.

The chain joins TRBV5-1 to TRBJ1-1, with 7 nucleotides matching TRBD1. With 0 bases clipped from V and 7 bases from J, the junction kept 3 bases outside the gene matches. This CDR3 comprises 13 residues. CDR1 and CDR2 from the germline V gene are SGHRS and YFSETQ. As DNA, the CDR3 is TGCGCCAGCAGCTTGGTGCAGGGGGGTGAAGCTTTCTTT. Protein product: CASSLVQGGEAFF.